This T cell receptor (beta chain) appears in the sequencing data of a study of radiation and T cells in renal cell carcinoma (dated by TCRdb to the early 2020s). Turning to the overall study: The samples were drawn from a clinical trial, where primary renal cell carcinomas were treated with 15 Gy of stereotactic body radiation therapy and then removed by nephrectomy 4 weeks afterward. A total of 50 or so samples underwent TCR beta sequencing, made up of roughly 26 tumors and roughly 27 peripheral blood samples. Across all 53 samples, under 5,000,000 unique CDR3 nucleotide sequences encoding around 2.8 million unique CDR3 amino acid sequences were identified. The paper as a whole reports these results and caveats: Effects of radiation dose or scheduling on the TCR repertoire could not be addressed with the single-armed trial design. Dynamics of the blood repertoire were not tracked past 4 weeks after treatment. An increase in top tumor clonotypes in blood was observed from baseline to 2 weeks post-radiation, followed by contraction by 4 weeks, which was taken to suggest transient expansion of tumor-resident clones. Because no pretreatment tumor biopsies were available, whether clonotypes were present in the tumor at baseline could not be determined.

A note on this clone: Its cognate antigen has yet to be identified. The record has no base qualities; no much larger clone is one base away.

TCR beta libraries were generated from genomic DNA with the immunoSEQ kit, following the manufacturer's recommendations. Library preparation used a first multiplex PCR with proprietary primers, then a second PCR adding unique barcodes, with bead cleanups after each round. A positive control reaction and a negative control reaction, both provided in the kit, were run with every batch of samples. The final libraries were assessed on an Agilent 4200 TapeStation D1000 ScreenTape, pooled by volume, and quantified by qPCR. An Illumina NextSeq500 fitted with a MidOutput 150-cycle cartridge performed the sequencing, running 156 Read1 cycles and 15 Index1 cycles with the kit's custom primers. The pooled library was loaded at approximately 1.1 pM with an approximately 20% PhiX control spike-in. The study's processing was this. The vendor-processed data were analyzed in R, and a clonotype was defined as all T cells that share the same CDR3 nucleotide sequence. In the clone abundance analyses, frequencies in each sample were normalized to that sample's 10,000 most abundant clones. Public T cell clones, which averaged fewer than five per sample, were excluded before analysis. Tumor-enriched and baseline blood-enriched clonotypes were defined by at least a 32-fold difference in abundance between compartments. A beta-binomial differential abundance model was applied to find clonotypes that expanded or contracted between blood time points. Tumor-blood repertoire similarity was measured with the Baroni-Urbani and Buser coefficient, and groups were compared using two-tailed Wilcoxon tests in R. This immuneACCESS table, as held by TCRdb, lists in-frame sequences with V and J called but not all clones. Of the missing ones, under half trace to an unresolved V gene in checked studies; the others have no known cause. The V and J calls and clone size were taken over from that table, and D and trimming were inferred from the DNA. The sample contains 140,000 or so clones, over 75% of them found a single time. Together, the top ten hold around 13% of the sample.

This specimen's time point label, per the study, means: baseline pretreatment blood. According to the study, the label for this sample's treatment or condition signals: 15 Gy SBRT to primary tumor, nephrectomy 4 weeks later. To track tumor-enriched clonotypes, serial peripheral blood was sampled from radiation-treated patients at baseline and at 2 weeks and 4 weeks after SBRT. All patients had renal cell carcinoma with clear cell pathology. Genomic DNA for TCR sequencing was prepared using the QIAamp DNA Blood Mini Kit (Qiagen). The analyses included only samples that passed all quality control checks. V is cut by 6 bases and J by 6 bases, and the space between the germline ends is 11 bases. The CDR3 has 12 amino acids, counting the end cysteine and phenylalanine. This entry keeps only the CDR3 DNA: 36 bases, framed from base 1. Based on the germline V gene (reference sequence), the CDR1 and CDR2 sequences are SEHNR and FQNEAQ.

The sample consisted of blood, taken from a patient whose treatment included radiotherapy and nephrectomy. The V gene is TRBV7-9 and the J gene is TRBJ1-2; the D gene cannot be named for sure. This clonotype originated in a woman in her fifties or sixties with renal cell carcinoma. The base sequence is TGTGCCAGCAGGGGGAATTCGGATGGCTACACCTTC. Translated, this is CASRGNSDGYTF.